One T cell receptor beta chain is described in this entry. J was trimmed by 7 bases and V by 3 bases; bases with no gene match: 7. The CDR3 is 15 amino acids. CDR1 and CDR2 from the germline V gene are SGHTA and FQGTGA. These data are taken from a study of T cell changes during pregnancy in multiple sclerosis. Here immunoSEQ multiplex PCR was the method, and the copy in TCRdb shows in-frame clones only, minus some. This repertoire shows some 120,000 clones, over 85% found once; its top ten account for 6% to 7%. The genes are TRBV7-3 and TRBJ2-1; 9 nucleotides match TRBD2. Sequences were derived from peripheral blood, sampled before pregnancy. This receptor was taken from a female donor with multiple sclerosis, enrolled in a pregnancy study. CDR3 residues: CASSFEAGGKNEQFF. CDR3 in DNA: TGTGCCAGCAGCTTTGAAGCGGGAGGAAAGAATGAGCAGTTCTTC.